This T cell receptor (beta chain) was observed in a study of T cell responses to AZD1222 COVID-19 vaccine. About this clone: Its specificity is unknown.

Study-wide results and caveats: Donors in the cohort were predominantly white British and more often female, and clonal diversity was possibly underestimated. The reported proportion of spike-specific TCRs targeting unmutated variant regions was nearly half. Spike as a whole was targeted by vaccine-associated CD4 TCRs, dominant at 160-218 and 743-854.

Trimming removed 5 bases from V and 0 bases from J, with 13 bases in between. From germline, CDR1 is SGHAT and CDR2 FQNNGV. This CDR3 has 15 residues. Clones were sequenced by immunoSEQ multiplex PCR, and TCRdb holds only the in-frame ones, with some missing. This table has about 96,000 clones, 89% appearing once. The V gene is TRBV11-2, the J gene TRBJ1-2; D is unclear. Sequencing was performed on peripheral blood, taken on day 0 of AZD1222 vaccination. The receptor comes from an adult in good health. The CDR3 here is CASSRSGQANYGYTF. The CDR3, as DNA: TGTGCCAGCAGCCGCTCAGGTCAGGCTAACTATGGCTACACCTTC.